This T cell receptor beta chain stems from a study of cytomegalovirus exposure and HLA in healthy donors. The study, taken as a whole, reports: Rarity characterized most TCR sequences, yet some public TCRs appeared in many donors.

In regard to this clone: What it recognizes is unknown.

Looked up from germline, CDR1 is MNHEY and CDR2 is SMNVEV (reference sequence). V lost 5 bases to trimming and J lost 7 bases; unmatched junction nucleotides: 25. The CDR3 is made up of 20 amino acids. Primers included in the PCR were 60 Vbeta and 13 Jbeta primers. Repertoires were generated with immunoSEQ multiplex PCR, while TCRdb's copy carries only in-frame clones and drops some. Of about 97,000 clones listed, around 83% are singletons. V usage is TRBV27 and J usage is TRBJ2-7, with TRBD2 matching 11 bases. The TCR sequence derives from a man aged 25-40 years in good health and CMV-seronegative. Sequenced input: PBMCs. The CDR3 here is CASSPPGQGGLAVRGREQYF. DNA for the CDR3: TGTGCCAGCAGTCCCCCGGGGCAGGGGGGACTAGCGGTCCGAGGTAGGGAGCAGTACTTC.